This TCR beta chain was retrieved from a study of blood T cells in healthy people across ages. A remark on this clonotype: Its antigen is still unknown.

The V gene's germline CDR1 is KGHSH and CDR2 LQKENI. This CDR3 spans 12 amino acids. The study, taken as a whole, reports: Calculation of diversity from one million T cells yielded estimates considered to be underestimates.

Next came a second PCR, run for about 7 to 11 cycles, which used a sample-barcoded 5' primer along with a J-beta primer mix. MiXCR, run by TCRdb on the 5' RACE reads, gives a single entry per CDR3 protein. The sample holds about 1.4 million distinct CDR3 sequences, around 59% seen once. Sequenced material: blood. The gene calls are TRBV18 and TRBJ2-4, with D perhaps TRBD1 (6 bases). The assigned J gene may be wrong: the sequence end matches TRBJ2-7 better. This sequence was found in a man younger than 30 in good health. The CDR3 DNA reads as TGTGCCAGCTCACCAGAAGGGGGCGAGCAGTACTTC. It yields the protein CASSPEGGEQYF.